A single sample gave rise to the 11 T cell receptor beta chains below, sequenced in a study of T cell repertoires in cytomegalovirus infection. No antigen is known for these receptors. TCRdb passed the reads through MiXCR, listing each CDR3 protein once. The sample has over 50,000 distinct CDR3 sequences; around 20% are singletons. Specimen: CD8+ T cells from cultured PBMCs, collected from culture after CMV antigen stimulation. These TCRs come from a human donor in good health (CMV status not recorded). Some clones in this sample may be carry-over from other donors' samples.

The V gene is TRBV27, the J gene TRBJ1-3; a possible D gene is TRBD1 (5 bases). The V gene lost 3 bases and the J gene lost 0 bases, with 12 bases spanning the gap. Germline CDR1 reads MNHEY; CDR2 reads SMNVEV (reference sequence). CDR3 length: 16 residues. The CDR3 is CASSLRQPHSGNTIYF. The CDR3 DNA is TGTGCCAGCAGTTTGAGACAGCCTCACTCTGGAAACACCATATATTTT.

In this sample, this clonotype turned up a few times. The CDR3 region is CASSLVQGRAPSTDTQYF. DNA of the CDR3: TGTGCCAGCAGCTTAGTGCAGGGGCGAGCCCCTAGCACAGATACGCAGTATTTT. The chain joins TRBV7-2 to TRBJ2-3; weak D call: TRBD1 (6 bases). CDR1 is SGHTA and CDR2 is FQGNSA in the germline V gene. The CDR3 length is 18 residues. The ends were cut back, 1 base at V and 0 bases at J, with 17 bases in the middle.

The CDR3 loop is CASSLSPGTYGYTF. CDR3 bases: TGTGCCAGCAGTTTATCACCGGGGACCTATGGCTACACCTTC. This rearrangement joins TRBV27 to TRBJ1-2; TRBD1 might be the D (5 bases). Deletions cut 0 bases from V and 4 bases from J, with 9 bases between. The CDR3 consists of 14 residues. Germline CDR1 MNHEY, CDR2 SMNVEV (reference sequence).

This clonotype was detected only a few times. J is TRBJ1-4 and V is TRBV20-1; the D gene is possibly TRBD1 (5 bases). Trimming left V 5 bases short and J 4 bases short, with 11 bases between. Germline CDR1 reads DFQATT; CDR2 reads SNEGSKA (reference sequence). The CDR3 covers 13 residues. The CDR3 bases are TGCAGTGCTGCGGGGGTGTATAATGAAAAACTGTTTTTT. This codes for CSAAGVYNEKLFF.

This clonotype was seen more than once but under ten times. The CDR3 sequence: CASSLSASGGVRSYNEQFF. In DNA, the CDR3 is TGTGCCAGCAGCTTATCGGCTAGCGGGGGGGTTCGCTCCTACAATGAGCAGTTCTTC. The rearrangement uses TRBV7-2 and TRBJ2-1, with TRBD2 matching over 12 bases. Germline CDR1 reads SGHTA; CDR2 reads FQGNSA. V was clipped by 2 bases and J by 0 bases; unmatched bases: 8. The CDR3 has 19 residues.

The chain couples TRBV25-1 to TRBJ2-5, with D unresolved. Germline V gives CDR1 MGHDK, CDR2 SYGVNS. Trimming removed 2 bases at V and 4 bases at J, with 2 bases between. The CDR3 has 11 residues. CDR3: CASSEGETQYF. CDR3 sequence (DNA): TGTGCCAGCAGTGAAGGAGAGACCCAGTACTTC.

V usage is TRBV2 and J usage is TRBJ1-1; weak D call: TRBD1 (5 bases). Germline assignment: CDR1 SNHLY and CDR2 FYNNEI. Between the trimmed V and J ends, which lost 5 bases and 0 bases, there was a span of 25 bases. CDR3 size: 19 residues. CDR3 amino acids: CASSISGTAEQDLNTEAFF. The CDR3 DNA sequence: TGTGCCAGCAGTATCTCCGGGACCGCAGAACAAGATTTGAACACTGAAGCTTTCTTT.

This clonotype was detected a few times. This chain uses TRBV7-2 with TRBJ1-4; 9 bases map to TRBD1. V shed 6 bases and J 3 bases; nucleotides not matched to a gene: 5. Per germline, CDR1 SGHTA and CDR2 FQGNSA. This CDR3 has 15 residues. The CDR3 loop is CASRPGQGANEKLFF. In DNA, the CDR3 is TGTGCCAGCAGGCCGGGACAGGGAGCTAATGAAAAACTGTTTTTT.

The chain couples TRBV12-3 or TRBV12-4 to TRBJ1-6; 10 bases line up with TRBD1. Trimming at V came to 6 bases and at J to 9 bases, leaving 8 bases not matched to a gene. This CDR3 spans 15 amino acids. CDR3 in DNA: TGTGCCAGCAGCCCGACAGGGGGCCTGGGTTCACCCCTCCACTTT. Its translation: CASSPTGGLGSPLHF.

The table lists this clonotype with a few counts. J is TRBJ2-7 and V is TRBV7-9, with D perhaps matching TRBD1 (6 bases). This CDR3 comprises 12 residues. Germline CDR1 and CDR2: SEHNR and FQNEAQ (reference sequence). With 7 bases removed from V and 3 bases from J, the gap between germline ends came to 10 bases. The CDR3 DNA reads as TGTGCCAGCACTGGACAGCTCTACGAGCAGTACTTC. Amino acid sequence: CASTGQLYEQYF.

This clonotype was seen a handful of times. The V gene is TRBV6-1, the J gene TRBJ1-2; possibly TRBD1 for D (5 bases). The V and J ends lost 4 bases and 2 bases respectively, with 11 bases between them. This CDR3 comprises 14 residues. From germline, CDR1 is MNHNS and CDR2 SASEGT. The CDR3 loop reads CASSAETENYGYTF. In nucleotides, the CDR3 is TGTGCCAGCAGTGCTGAGACAGAGAACTATGGCTACACCTTC.